This T cell receptor (beta chain) was sequenced in a study of identical twins. Donors were all healthy Caucasians. Germline assignment: CDR1 MDHEN and CDR2 SYDVKM. With V trimmed by 6 bases and J by 2 bases, 8 bases remained unmatched. CDR3 size: 16 residues. Study outcomes and limitations: High-abundance cord blood beta clonotypes had fewer insertions; memory repertoires showed none. Excess sharing between twins was weaker in beta out-of-frame sequences.

The table lists this clonotype with many counts. Its antigen is undetermined. A universal primer site arose from template switching, and cDNA bore unique molecular identifiers. TCRdb itself ran the 5' RACE reads through MiXCR, one entry per CDR3 protein. Of 350,000 to 450,000 distinct CDR3 sequences listed, 18% are singletons. Sequenced: naive T cells sorted from blood. The chain links TRBV28 to TRBJ2-5, with 11 bases fitting TRBD2. The receptor's source is a man in his forties or fifties in good health. The CDR3 nucleotides are TGTGCCAGCAGCGGCCGGCGACTAGCGGGGCAAGAGACCCAGTACTTC. The encoded protein is CASSGRRLAGQETQYF.